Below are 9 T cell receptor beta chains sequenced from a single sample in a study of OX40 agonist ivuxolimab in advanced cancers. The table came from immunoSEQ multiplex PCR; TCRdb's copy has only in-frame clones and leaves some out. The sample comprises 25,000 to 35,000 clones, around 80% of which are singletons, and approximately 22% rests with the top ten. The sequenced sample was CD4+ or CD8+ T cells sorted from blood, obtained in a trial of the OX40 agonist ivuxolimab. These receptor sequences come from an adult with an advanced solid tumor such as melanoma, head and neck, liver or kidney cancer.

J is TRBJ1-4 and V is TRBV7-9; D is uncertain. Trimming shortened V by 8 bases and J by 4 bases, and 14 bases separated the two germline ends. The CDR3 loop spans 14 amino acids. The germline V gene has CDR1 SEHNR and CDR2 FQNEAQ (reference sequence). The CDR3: CASGGAGYNEKLFF. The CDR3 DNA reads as TGTGCCAGCGGAGGCGCAGGTTATAATGAAAAACTGTTTTTT.

Here the CDR3 DNA reads TGTGCCAGCTCACCAATGTCTAAGAACACTGAAGCTTTCTTT. It codes for CASSPMSKNTEAFF. The J gene is TRBJ1-1, the V gene TRBV18, with D unclear. V was clipped by 2 bases and J by 1 base, with 8 bases between them. The CDR3 consists of 14 residues. Germline loops: CDR1 KGHSH, CDR2 LQKENI.

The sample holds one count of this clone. The CDR3 coding sequence is TGTGCCAGTAGTAATCAGGGCTATGGCTACACCTTC. Residues: CASSNQGYGYTF. This chain joins TRBV19 and TRBJ1-2; D is perhaps TRBD1 (5 bases). Trimming removed 4 bases at V and 4 bases at J, with 7 bases between. CDR3 length: 12 residues. Germline assignment: CDR1 LNHDA and CDR2 SQIVND (reference sequence).

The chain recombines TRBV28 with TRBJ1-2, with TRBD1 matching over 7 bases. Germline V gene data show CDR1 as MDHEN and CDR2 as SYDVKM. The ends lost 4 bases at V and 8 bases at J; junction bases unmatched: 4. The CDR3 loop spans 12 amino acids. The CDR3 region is CASSSTGQGYTF. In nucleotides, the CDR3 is TGTGCCAGCAGTTCGACAGGGCAAGGCTACACCTTC.

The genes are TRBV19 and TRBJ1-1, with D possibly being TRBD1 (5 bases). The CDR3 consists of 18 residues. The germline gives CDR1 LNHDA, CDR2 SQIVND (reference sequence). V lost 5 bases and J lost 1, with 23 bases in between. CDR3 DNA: TGTGCCAGTAGTCGATCCCTGGGCAGGGCCCCAACGAACACTGAAGCTTTCTTT. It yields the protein CASSRSLGRAPTNTEAFF.

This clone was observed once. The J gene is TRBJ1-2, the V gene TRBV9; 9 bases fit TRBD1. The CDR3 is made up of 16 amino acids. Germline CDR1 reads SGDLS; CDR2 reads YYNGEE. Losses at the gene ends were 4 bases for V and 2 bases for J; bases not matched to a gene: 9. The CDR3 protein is CASSFLRDRENYGYTF. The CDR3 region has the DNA TGTGCCAGCAGCTTCCTCCGGGACAGGGAAAACTATGGCTACACCTTC.

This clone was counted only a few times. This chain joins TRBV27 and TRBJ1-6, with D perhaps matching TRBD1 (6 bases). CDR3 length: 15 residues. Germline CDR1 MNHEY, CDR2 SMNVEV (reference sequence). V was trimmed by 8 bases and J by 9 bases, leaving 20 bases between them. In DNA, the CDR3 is TGTGCCAGCCTATACAGGGACGAGAGGGGTTCACCCCTCCACTTT. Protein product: CASLYRDERGSPLHF.

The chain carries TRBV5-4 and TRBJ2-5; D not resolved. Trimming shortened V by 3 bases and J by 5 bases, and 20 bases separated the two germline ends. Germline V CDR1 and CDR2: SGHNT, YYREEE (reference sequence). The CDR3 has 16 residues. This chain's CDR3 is CASSSLTRLAGETQYF. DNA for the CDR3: TGTGCCAGCAGCTCCCTGACAAGGCTCGCCGGGGAGACCCAGTACTTC.

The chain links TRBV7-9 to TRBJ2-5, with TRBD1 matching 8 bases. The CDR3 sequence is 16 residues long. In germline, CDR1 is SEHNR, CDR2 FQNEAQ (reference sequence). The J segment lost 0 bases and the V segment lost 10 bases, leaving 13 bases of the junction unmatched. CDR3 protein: CANPCRGRRNQETQYF. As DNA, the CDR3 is TGTGCCAACCCTTGCAGGGGGCGTAGGAACCAAGAGACCCAGTACTTC.